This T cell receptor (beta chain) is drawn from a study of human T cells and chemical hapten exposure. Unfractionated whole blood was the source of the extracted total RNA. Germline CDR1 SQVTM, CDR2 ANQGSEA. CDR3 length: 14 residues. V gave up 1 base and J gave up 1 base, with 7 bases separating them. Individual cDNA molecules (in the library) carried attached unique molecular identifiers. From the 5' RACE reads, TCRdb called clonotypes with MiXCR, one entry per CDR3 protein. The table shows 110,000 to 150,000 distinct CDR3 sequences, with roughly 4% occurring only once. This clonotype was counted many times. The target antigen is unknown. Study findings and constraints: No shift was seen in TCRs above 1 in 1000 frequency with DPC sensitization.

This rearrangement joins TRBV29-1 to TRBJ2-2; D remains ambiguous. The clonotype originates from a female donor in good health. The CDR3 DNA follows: TGCAGCGTTGAAGGGGCCGGGAACACCGGGGAGCTGTTTTTT. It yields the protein CSVEGAGNTGELFF.